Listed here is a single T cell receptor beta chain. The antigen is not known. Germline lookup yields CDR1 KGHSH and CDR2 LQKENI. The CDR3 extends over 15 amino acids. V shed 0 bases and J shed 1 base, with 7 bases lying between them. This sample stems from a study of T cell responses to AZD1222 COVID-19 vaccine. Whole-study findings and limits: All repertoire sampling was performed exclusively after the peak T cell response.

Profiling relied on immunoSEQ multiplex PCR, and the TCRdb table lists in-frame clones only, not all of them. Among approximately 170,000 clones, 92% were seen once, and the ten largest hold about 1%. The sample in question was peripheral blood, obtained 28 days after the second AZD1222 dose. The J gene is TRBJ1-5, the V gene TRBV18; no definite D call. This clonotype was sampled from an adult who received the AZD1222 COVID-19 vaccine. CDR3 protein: CASSPPGMSNQPQHF. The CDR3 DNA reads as TGTGCCAGCTCACCACCCGGGATGAGCAATCAGCCCCAGCATTTT.